This T cell receptor (beta chain) derives from a study of human T cells and chemical hapten exposure. Documented time point: patch test 1, 2 weeks after DPC sensitization. Stated treatment: therapeutic diphenylcyclopropenone sensitization with weekly scalp DPC. It was unfractionated whole blood from which total RNA was extracted. This clonotype was recorded at least ten times. TCRdb called the RACE reads again in MiXCR, with one record for every CDR3 protein. The table includes fewer than 45,000 distinct CDR3 sequences, 3% to 4.5% detected once. Germline assignment: CDR1 DFQATT and CDR2 SNEGSKA (reference sequence). The germline V and J ends were trimmed by 0 bases and 7 bases, with 25 bases remaining between them. The CDR3 totals 17 residues.

This chain joins TRBV20-1 and TRBJ2-7, with TRBD1 as a possible D gene (7 bases). The sample was whole blood, taken in connection with sensitization to the hapten diphenylcyclopropenone (DPC). This clonotype originated in a man aged 45-65 years with alopecia areata. Some clones in this sample may be carry-over from other donors' samples. CDR3 DNA sequence: TGCAGTGCTAGAGATGACGGGGCGGGCAGGGGGGACGGAGAGCAGTACTTC. Translation: CSARDDGAGRGDGEQYF.